The 26 T cell receptor beta chains below were found in one sample sequenced in a study of T cells after yellow fever vaccination. A single record per CDR3 protein comes from TCRdb applying MiXCR to the 5' RACE reads. The sample consists of fewer than 400,000 distinct CDR3 sequences, around 6.5% of them appearing once. Sequencing was performed on PBMCs, taken 5 days after the yellow fever booster vaccination. The source is a man aged 25 to 40 who received the YFV17D yellow fever vaccine.

This clonotype came up many times. V is TRBV7-2 and J is TRBJ2-5, with no clear D. The V end was cut by 0 bases, the J end by 6 bases, with 11 bases between. CDR1 is SGHTA, CDR2 FQGNSA, per germline. This CDR3 region has 14 residues. CDR3 coding DNA: TGTGCCAGCAGCTTAGCCGGGTTGAGTAAGACCCAGTACTTC. Its translation: CASSLAGLSKTQYF.

Ten or more counts support this clonotype. V gene TRBV18 combines with J gene TRBJ2-3; D call uncertain. The CDR3 has 14 residues. Trimming took off 6 bases at V and 3 bases at J, with 13 bases between the two ends. Germline CDR1 is KGHSH and CDR2 is LQKENI. The CDR3 region has the DNA TGTGCCAGCTCGCTTTATTCGGCGACAGATACGCAGTATTTT. Amino acid sequence: CASSLYSATDTQYF.

This rearrangement joins TRBV20-1 to TRBJ2-7; 8 nucleotides agree with TRBD2. J lost 6 bases, V lost 6 bases, and 10 bases had no gene match. This CDR3 is 13 amino acids long. Germline values: CDR1 DFQATT, CDR2 SNEGSKA (reference sequence). The CDR3 loop reads CSAPGRGAGEQYF. CDR3 nucleotides: TGCAGTGCCCCCGGGCGGGGGGCGGGCGAGCAGTACTTC.

This clonotype was counted ten times or more. This sequence joins TRBV29-1 and TRBJ2-7; 9 positions match TRBD1. Germline V lookup: CDR1 SQVTM, CDR2 ANQGSEA. V lost 4 bases, J lost 1 base, and 8 bases stayed unmatched. This CDR3 region has 15 residues. The CDR3 spells CSVVPSGTGSYEQYF. CDR3 nucleotides: TGCAGCGTTGTACCGTCTGGGACAGGGTCCTACGAGCAGTACTTC.

This clonotype was seen ten or more times. V gene TRBV5-1 combines with J gene TRBJ1-2, with D uncertain. Trimming took 0 bases from V and 4 from J, leaving 10 bases between them. CDR1 and CDR2 from the germline V gene are SGHRS and YFSETQ. This CDR3 region has 14 residues. The CDR3 region has the DNA TGCGCCAGCAGCTTGGCCCCGGGAAGCTATGGCTACACCTTC. Its translation is CASSLAPGSYGYTF.

This clonotype has a handful of counts. The chain recombines TRBV4-3 with TRBJ2-1; D call uncertain. Trimming took off 0 bases at V and 10 bases at J, with 10 bases between the two ends. Germline CDR1 is LGHNA and CDR2 is YSLEER. The CDR3 is 13 residues long. The CDR3 sequence: CASSQDEMWEQFF. Here the CDR3 DNA reads TGCGCCAGCAGCCAAGACGAAATGTGGGAGCAGTTCTTC.

The chain joins TRBV10-2 to TRBJ2-2; no clear D gene. The CDR3 sequence is 12 residues long. Trimming removed 10 bases from V and 6 bases from J, with 12 bases in between. CDR1 WSHSY and CDR2 SAAADI come from the germline V gene. The CDR3 DNA reads as TGCGCCACCACCTCCGATCCCGGGGAGCTGTTTTTT. Protein sequence: CATTSDPGELFF.

In its sample, this clonotype was seen many times. V gene TRBV3-1 combines with J gene TRBJ2-3; D gene ambiguous. Deletions cut 1 base from V and 7 bases from J, with 3 bases between. The length of the CDR3 is 11 residues. CDR1 LGHDT and CDR2 YNNKEL come from the germline V gene (reference sequence). The CDR3 region has the DNA TGTGCCAGCAGCCAAGTCAATACGCAGTATTTT. Translating gives CASSQVNTQYF.

The chain has TRBV29-1 and TRBJ1-1, with 8 nucleotides matching TRBD1. V shed 4 bases and J 4 bases; nucleotides not matched to a gene: 14. The CDR3 is 16 amino acids. The germline gives CDR1 SQVTM, CDR2 ANQGSEA. DNA of the CDR3: TGCAGCGTTGTCGGGACCCAGGGGGCTTTTGGCACTGAAGCTTTCTTT. Translation: CSVVGTQGAFGTEAFF.

In its sample, this clonotype was seen a few times. The chain couples TRBV5-1 to TRBJ2-1; D is uncertain. Germline V gives CDR1 SGHRS, CDR2 YFSETQ. Trimming left V 2 bases short and J 5 bases short, with 11 bases between. CDR3 length equals 14 residues. The CDR3, as DNA: TGCGCCAGCAGCTTCGATCTTATTAACAATGAGCAGTTCTTC. This sequence encodes CASSFDLINNEQFF. The full variable domain, in which reference TRBV5-1 and TRBJ2-1 provide the parts outside the CDR3, is KAGVTQTPRYLIKTRGQQVTLSCSPISGHRSVSWYQQTPGQGLQFLFEYFSETQRNKGNFPGRFSGRQFSNSRSEMNVSTLELGDSALYLCASSFDLINNEQFFGPGTRLTVL.

In its sample, this clonotype was seen a few times. The J gene is TRBJ2-7, the V gene TRBV19, with TRBD2 matching 7 bases. The CDR3 spans 16 residues. The V and J ends lost 5 bases and 1 base, in that order; junction bases with no gene match: 11. Germline CDR1 is LNHDA and CDR2 is SQIVND (reference sequence). Here the CDR3 DNA reads TGTGCCAGTAGTCGGGTTAGAGCTAGCGGATCCTACGAGCAGTACTTC. Protein: CASSRVRASGSYEQYF.

This clonotype was seen a few times. The chain links TRBV4-3 to TRBJ2-7; 8 bases align to TRBD2. Per germline, CDR1 LGHNA and CDR2 YSLEER. The CDR3 totals 17 residues. V was clipped by 0 bases and J by 5 bases; unmatched bases: 12. The DNA of the CDR3 is TGCGCCAGCAGCCAAGATGACGGAAGCGGGAGTATAAACGAGCAGTACTTC. Its translation is CASSQDDGSGSINEQYF.

This clonotype was counted many times. The rearrangement uses TRBV12-3 or TRBV12-4 and TRBJ2-7, with D possibly matching TRBD2 (5 bases). Trimming took off 1 base at V and 6 bases at J, with 13 bases between the two ends. This CDR3 spans 14 amino acids. The DNA of the CDR3 is TGTGCCAGCAGTTTAGGGGCCCGGACTTCCGAGCAGTACTTC. This sequence encodes CASSLGARTSEQYF.

The chain is built from TRBV12-3 or TRBV12-4 and TRBJ2-5, with 7 bases that match TRBD1. The J segment lost 5 bases and the V segment lost 4 bases, leaving 10 bases of the junction unmatched. The CDR3 is made up of 15 amino acids. The CDR3 DNA follows: TGTGCCAGCAGTTCGGTACAGGGGCTCGGGGAGACCCAGTACTTC. Residues: CASSSVQGLGETQYF.

This clonotype was seen a few times. The genes are TRBV19 and TRBJ1-5; D is uncertain. Germline V lookup: CDR1 LNHDA, CDR2 SQIVND (reference sequence). CDR3 length: 17 residues. The V gene lost 9 bases and the J gene lost 0 bases, with 21 bases spanning the gap. The CDR3 reads CASQPRTKTYSNQPQHF. The CDR3 nucleotides read TGTGCCAGCCAACCTAGGACGAAAACATATAGCAATCAGCCCCAGCATTTT.

This clonotype was counted a few times. The gene calls are TRBV4-1 and TRBJ2-3; 12 bases are shared with TRBD2. The CDR3 covers 19 residues. CDR1 is MGHRA, CDR2 YSYEKL, per germline. Trimming cost V 0 bases and J 2 bases; bases outside gene matches: 9. The chain's CDR3 is CASSQDVLAGGLPTDTQYF. DNA of the CDR3: TGCGCCAGCAGCCAAGATGTACTAGCGGGAGGACTTCCCACAGATACGCAGTATTTT.

The chain carries TRBV3-1 and TRBJ1-1; D unresolved. This CDR3 comprises 12 residues. Germline loops: CDR1 LGHDT, CDR2 YNNKEL (reference sequence). V dropped 7 bases and J dropped 2 bases, with 8 bases sitting between them. CDR3 region: CASMAVNTEAFF. CDR3 coding DNA: TGTGCCAGCATGGCAGTTAACACTGAAGCTTTCTTT.

This clonotype was observed many times. The rearrangement links TRBV27 to TRBJ2-7, with 8 bases fitting TRBD2. The CDR3 totals 14 residues. CDR1 MNHEY and CDR2 SMNVEV come from the germline V gene (reference sequence). Trimming took 8 bases from V and 5 from J; bases not matched to a gene: 11. CDR3 nucleotides: TGTGCCAGCCGGAAGCGGGAGTCGGGAAACGAGCAGTACTTC. Its translation is CASRKRESGNEQYF.

The table lists this clonotype with a few counts. V and J are TRBV20-1 and TRBJ1-6; TRBD1 aligns across 9 bases. Germline CDR1 is DFQATT and CDR2 is SNEGSKA (reference sequence). Trimming took 5 bases from V and 7 from J; bases not matched to a gene: 6. The CDR3 length is 14 residues. CDR3 in amino acids: CSASGTGLNSPLHF. CDR3 DNA sequence: TGCAGTGCTTCCGGGACAGGGCTAAATTCACCCCTCCACTTT.

In this sample, this clonotype turned up many times. The chain carries TRBV4-3 and TRBJ2-7, with a possible D match to TRBD2 (6 bases). Looked up from germline, CDR1 is LGHNA and CDR2 is YSLEER. V was clipped by 1 base and J by 3 bases, with 16 bases between them. The CDR3 has 16 residues. CDR3 nucleotide sequence: TGCGCCAGCAGCCAAGGTAACGGGAGAACCGGCTACGAGCAGTACTTC. Amino acids: CASSQGNGRTGYEQYF.

The chain uses TRBV25-1 and TRBJ2-1; the D is unclear. CDR3 length: 13 residues. V was cut by 0 bases and J by 10 bases, with 10 bases left in between. Germline V gives CDR1 MGHDK, CDR2 SYGVNS. The CDR3, as DNA: TGTGCCAGCAGTGAATATATCGGAGTCGAGCAGTTCTTC. Amino acids: CASSEYIGVEQFF.

This clonotype was observed many times. J is TRBJ1-1 and V is TRBV12-3 or TRBV12-4; 10 positions match TRBD1. After removal of 6 bases from V and 7 bases from J, the junction contained 8 bases not matched to a gene. The CDR3 runs 14 residues. The CDR3 reads CASSIRDRGREAFF. The CDR3 DNA follows: TGTGCCAGCAGCATCCGGGACAGGGGACGTGAAGCTTTCTTT.

The gene calls are TRBV5-1 and TRBJ2-2, with TRBD2 matching over 7 bases. The V and J ends lost 7 bases and 0 bases, in that order; junction bases with no gene match: 3. The CDR3 totals 14 residues. Looked up from germline, CDR1 is SGHRS and CDR2 is YFSETQ. The CDR3 DNA sequence: TGCGCCAGCGGGAGGGAGGCGAACACCGGGGAGCTGTTTTTT. This gives the protein CASGREANTGELFF.

This clonotype was observed many times. The chain joins TRBV4-2 to TRBJ2-1; 7 nucleotides match TRBD2. This CDR3 is built from 16 residues. In germline, CDR1 is LGHNA, CDR2 YNFKEQ. V was clipped by 3 bases and J by 4 bases; unmatched bases: 9. CDR3 loop: CASSQEASGIYNEQFF. The DNA for the CDR3 is TGTGCCAGCAGCCAGGAAGCGAGCGGGATTTACAATGAGCAGTTCTTC.

The table lists this clonotype with many counts. The chain couples TRBV6-2 or TRBV6-3 to TRBJ2-5; a possible D gene is TRBD1 (5 bases). The CDR3 totals 14 residues. The ends were cut back, 4 bases at V and 4 bases at J, with 13 bases in the middle. CDR1 is MNHEY and CDR2 is SVGEGT in the germline V gene. For the CDR3, the DNA is TGTGCCAGCAGTTCATCCAGGGAATCAGAGACCCAGTACTTC. It translates to CASSSSRESETQYF.

This clonotype was detected many times. The rearrangement joins TRBV12-3 or TRBV12-4 to TRBJ2-6, with D tentatively TRBD1 or TRBD2 (6 bases each). Trimming took 3 bases from V and 3 from J, leaving 15 bases between them. This CDR3 region has 17 residues. The CDR3 sequence is CASSFSLGGHGANVLTF. CDR3 DNA: TGTGCCAGCAGTTTTAGTCTTGGGGGGCATGGGGCCAACGTCCTGACTTTC.